This TCR beta chain was obtained from a study of identical twins. Findings and limits, study-wide: Fewer insertions were carried by abundant cord blood beta clonotypes, but none was seen in memory repertoires. Its conclusions, products of cross-sectional statistical analysis, did not come from following the same donors.

One entry per CDR3 protein, called by TCRdb with MiXCR from the 5' RACE reads. The repertoire has 550,000 to 800,000 distinct CDR3 sequences, 7.1% of them found once; the top ten carry around 1.6%. The sample holds many counts of this clonotype. Its antigen is still unknown. V gave up 6 bases and J gave up 5 bases, with 13 bases separating them. This CDR3 spans 13 amino acids. The data also belong to a second study, concerning yellow fever vaccine responses in identical twins.

The specimen sequenced was PBMCs. The rearrangement links TRBV12-3 or TRBV12-4 to TRBJ2-5, with D possibly matching TRBD2 (7 bases). This TCR was sampled from a woman aged 18-30 years in good health. CDR3 in DNA: TGTGCCAGCAGCCGGGGGGCCTGGGAGACCCAGTACTTC. It is translated as CASSRGAWETQYF.